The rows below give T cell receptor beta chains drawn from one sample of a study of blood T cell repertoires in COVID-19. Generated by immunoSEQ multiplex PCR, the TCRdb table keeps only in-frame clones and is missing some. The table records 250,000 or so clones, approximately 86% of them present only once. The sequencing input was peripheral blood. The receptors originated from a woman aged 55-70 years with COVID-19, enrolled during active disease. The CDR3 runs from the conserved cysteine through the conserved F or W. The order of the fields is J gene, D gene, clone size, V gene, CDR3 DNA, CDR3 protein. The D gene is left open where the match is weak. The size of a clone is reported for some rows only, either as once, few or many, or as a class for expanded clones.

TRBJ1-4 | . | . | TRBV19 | TGTGCCAGTAGTCCAGCCGGGAGAGCAACTAATGAAAAACTGTTTTTT | CASSPAGRATNEKLFF
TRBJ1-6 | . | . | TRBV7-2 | TGTGCCAGCAACCTCGGGGGGAAAAGGGTGGGGATTAATTCACCCCTCCACTTT | CASNLGGKRVGINSPLHF
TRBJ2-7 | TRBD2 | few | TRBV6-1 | TGTGCCAGCAGTGAAGCGGCTAGCGGGAGGTACGAGCAGTACTTC | CASSEAASGRYEQYF
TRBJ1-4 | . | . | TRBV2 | TGTGCCAGCGTGGTATTCGAGGCAGAAAAACTGTTTTTT | CASVVFEAEKLFF
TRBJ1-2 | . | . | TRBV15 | TGTGCCACCAGCAGAGAGACATCTGGCTATGGCTACACCTTC | CATSRETSGYGYTF
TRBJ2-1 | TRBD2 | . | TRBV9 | TGTGCCAGCAGCGCCCGGACTAGCGGGGGGGAGCAGTTCTTC | CASSARTSGGEQFF
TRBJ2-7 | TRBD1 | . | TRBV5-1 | TGCGCCAGCAGCTTGTCACAGGGGGCCTCCTACGAGCAGTACTTC | CASSLSQGASYEQYF
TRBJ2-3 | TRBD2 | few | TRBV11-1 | TGTGCCAGCAGCTTAGCAATGCTAGCGGGAGGATCGGATACGCAGTATTTT | CASSLAMLAGGSDTQYF
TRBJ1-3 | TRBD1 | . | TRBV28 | TGTGCCAGCACTCGACCAGGGGGAGCTACTGGAAACACCATATATTTT | CASTRPGGATGNTIYF
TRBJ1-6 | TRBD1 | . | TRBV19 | TGTGCCAGTAGTATAGTCCCGGGACAGGTCGGCTATAATTCACCCCTCCACTTT | CASSIVPGQVGYNSPLHF
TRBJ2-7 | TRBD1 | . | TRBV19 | TGTGCCAGTAGTATATCTGGACAGGGGGCCTACGAGCAGTACTTC | CASSISGQGAYEQYF
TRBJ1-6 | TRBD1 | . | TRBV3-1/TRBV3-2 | TGTGCCAGCAGCCAAAGACAGGGGCACTCACCCCTCCACTTT | CASSQRQGHSPLHF
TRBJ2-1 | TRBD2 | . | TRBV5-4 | TGTGCCAGCAGCCCTGGACTAGCGGGAGGGCTGGTTGAGCAGTTCTTC | CASSPGLAGGLVEQFF
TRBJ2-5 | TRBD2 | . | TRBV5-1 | TGCGCCAGCAGCTTGTTTGGGACTAGCGGACAAGAGACCCAGTACTTC | CASSLFGTSGQETQYF
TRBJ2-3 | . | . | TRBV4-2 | TGTGCCAGCAGCCAAGTATCCGGGAGTAGCACAGATACGCAGTATTTT | CASSQVSGSSTDTQYF
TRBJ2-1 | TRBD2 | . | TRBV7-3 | TGTGCCAGCAGCTTAATCGGGGGGAGGGCCCGAGAGCAGTTCTTC | CASSLIGGRAREQFF
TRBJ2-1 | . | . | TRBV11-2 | TGTGCCAGCAGGACGTTAGGAGGCCGGATATACAATGAGCAGTTCTTC | CASRTLGGRIYNEQFF
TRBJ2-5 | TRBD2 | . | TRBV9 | TGTGCCAGCAGCGTTTCTAGCGGGTACCAAGAGACCCAGTACTTC | CASSVSSGYQETQYF
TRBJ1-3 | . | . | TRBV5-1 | TGCGCCAGCCGCGCCAATTACCTTTCTGGAAACACCATATATTTT | CASRANYLSGNTIYF
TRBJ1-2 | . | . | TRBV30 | TGTGCCTGGAGCGAGGGTTTCACTAACTATGGCTACACCTTC | CAWSEGFTNYGYTF
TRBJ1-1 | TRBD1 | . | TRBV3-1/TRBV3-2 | TGTGCCAGCAGCCCTCCGGGACAGGTCACTGAAGCTTTCTTT | CASSPPGQVTEAFF
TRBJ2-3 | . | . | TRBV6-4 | TGTGCCAGCAGTGGGTCGGGGGGCAAAGATACGCAGTATTTT | CASSGSGGKDTQYF
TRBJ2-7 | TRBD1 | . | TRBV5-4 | TGTGCCAGCAGCTTGTGCGGGCATAGGACAGGGGTATGCGAGCAGTACTTC | CASSLCGHRTGVCEQYF
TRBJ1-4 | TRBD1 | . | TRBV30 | TGTGCCTGGAGTTTGGGACAGGAAAATGAAAAACTGTTTTTT | CAWSLGQENEKLFF
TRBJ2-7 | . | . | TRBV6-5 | TGTGCCAGCGGGCTCGGGGGCGAGCAGTACTTC | CASGLGGEQYF
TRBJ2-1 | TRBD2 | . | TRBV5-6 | TGTGCCAGCAGCTCACAAGCGGGAATATACAATGAGCAGTTCTTC | CASSSQAGIYNEQFF
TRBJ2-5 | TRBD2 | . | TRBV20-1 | TGCAGTGCTAGTGGGGGACTAGCGGGAGTAGATAGGGAGACCCAGTACTTC | CSASGGLAGVDRETQYF
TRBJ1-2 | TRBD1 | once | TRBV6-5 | TGTGCCAGCAGTTTCGACAGGGCGCACCTCAATGGCTACACCTTC | CASSFDRAHLNGYTF
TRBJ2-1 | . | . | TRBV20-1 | TGCAGTGCCCCCGGGATCAATGAGCAGTTCTTC | CSAPGINEQFF
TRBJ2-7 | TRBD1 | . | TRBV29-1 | TGCAGCGTTGAAGTTCCAGGGGGTTCTTACGAGCAGTACTTC | CSVEVPGGSYEQYF
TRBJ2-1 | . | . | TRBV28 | TGTGCCAGCAGTTCCCCTAATGAGCAGTTCTTC | CASSSPNEQFF
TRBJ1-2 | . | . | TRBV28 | TGTGCCAGCAGCCAGTTCCCTAACTATGGCTACACCTTC | CASSQFPNYGYTF
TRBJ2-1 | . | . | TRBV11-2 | TGTGCCAGCAGCCACAGGGATTGGGATGAGCAGTTCTTC | CASSHRDWDEQFF
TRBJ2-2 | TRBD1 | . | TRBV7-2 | TGTGCCGCCACCCCTCAGGACAGGCCGAACACCGGGGAGCTGTTTTTT | CAATPQDRPNTGELFF
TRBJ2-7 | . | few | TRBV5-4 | TGTGCCAGCAGCTTGGCCACAGGGACGGGGAGCGAGCAGTACTTC | CASSLATGTGSEQYF
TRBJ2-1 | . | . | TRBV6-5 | TGTGCCAGCAGCCCCCGCCGGGGGACCTACAATGAGCAGTTCTTC | CASSPRRGTYNEQFF
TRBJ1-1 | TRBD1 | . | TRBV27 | TGTGCCAGCAGGAGAGCAGGGGGCTCTGAAGCTTTCTTT | CASRRAGGSEAFF
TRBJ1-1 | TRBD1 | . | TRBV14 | TGTGCCAGCAGCCCGACACAGGGGGTAGGTGAAGCTTTCTTT | CASSPTQGVGEAFF
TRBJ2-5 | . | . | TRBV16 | TGTGCCAGCAGCCAATTTGCGCCAGGGGAAGAGACCCAGTACTTC | CASSQFAPGEETQYF
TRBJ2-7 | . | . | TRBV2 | . | CASRRAGTSGSYEQYF
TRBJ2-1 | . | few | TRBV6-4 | TGTGCCAGCAGTGTCCTAGCGAGCTCCTACAATGAGCAGTTCTTC | CASSVLASSYNEQFF
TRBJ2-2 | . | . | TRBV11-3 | TGTGCCAGCAGCTTAGACCCTCGGACTACCGGGGAGCTGTTTTTT | CASSLDPRTTGELFF
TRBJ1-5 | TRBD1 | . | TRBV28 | TGTGCCAGCAGTATACAGGGGGGAGGGGATCAGCCCCAGCATTTT | CASSIQGGGDQPQHF
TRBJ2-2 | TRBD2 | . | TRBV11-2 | TGTGCCAGCAGCCCCCCGACTAGCGGGAGGAGAAACACCGGGGAGCTGTTTTTT | CASSPPTSGRRNTGELFF
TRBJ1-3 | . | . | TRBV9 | TGTGCCAGCACCCCCCAGGATCTCTCTGGAAACACCATATATTTT | CASTPQDLSGNTIYF
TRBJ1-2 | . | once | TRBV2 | TGTGCCAGCAGGGGGACTGCCGATGGCTACACCTTC | CASRGTADGYTF
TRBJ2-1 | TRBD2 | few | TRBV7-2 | TGTGCCAGCAGCTTAGAGGTGGCTAGCGGGAGATACAATGAGCAGTTCTTC | CASSLEVASGRYNEQFF
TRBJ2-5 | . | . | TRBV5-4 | TGTGCCAGCAGCTCCACAGGGCAAGAGACCCAGTACTTC | CASSSTGQETQYF
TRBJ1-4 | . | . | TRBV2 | TGTGCCAGCAGTGAAAGGGACATTGGTGAAAAACTGTTTTTT | CASSERDIGEKLFF
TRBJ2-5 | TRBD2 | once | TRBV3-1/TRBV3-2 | TGTGCCAGCAGCCTCGGACTAGCGGGAGGACCTTGGGCGGGGCAAATCCAAGAGACCCAGTACTTC | CASSLGLAGGPWAGQIQETQYF
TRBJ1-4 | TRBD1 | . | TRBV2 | TGTGCCAGCAGTGACGACAGGGGACGGAATGAAAAACTGTTTTTT | CASSDDRGRNEKLFF
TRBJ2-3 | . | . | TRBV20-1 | TGCAGTGCCCACAGGTCTAATACGCAGTATTTT | CSAHRSNTQYF